This T cell receptor beta chain was sequenced during a study of early T cells in non-severe SARS-CoV-2 infection. Overall study results and limits: Clonotype matching in VDJdb favored anti-spike CD8 responses and did not capture private and CD4 specificities.

At least ten counts were recorded for this clonotype. Its matching antigen is unknown. Looked up from germline, CDR1 is DFQATT and CDR2 is SNEGSKA (reference sequence). This CDR3 is 13 amino acids long. V dropped 5 bases and J dropped 7 bases, with 14 bases sitting between them. TCRdb itself ran the 5' RACE reads through MiXCR, one entry per CDR3 protein. The sample shows more than 55,000 distinct CDR3 sequences, 10% to 15% of them seen only once. The sample consisted of whole blood. The V and J genes are TRBV20-1 and TRBJ1-4, with D perhaps matching TRBD1 (5 bases). The receptor comes from an adult who was a healthcare worker with PCR-confirmed SARS-CoV-2 infection or an uninfected control (not recorded which). The CDR3 nucleotides read TGCAGTGCTCCCGGCCAGGGAGGTGAAAAACTGTTTTTT. As protein: CSAPGQGGEKLFF.